One T cell receptor (beta chain) is described in this entry. The antigen is unknown. The data originate from a study of T cell responses to AZD1222 COVID-19 vaccine. Findings of the study overall: Clonal diversity may have been underestimated, and the donors were mostly white British, with more females than males.

TCRdb's copy holds only in-frame clones and misses some; the assay was immunoSEQ multiplex PCR. Of 200,000 or so clones in the sample, around 90% are singletons; the top ten hold around 5.8%. The length of the CDR3 is 13 residues. CDR1 and CDR2 (germline): KGHSH, LQKENI. Trimming shortened V by 2 bases and J by 5 bases, and 7 bases separated the two germline ends. Here the sequenced sample was peripheral blood, taken on day 0 of AZD1222 vaccination. V is TRBV18 and J is TRBJ1-5; D remains ambiguous. The receptor's source is an adult in good health. The CDR3, as DNA: TGTGCCAGCTCACCAGGGGTTGATCAGCCCCAGCATTTT. Amino acids: CASSPGVDQPQHF.